Described below is a single T cell receptor (beta chain) sequence and its context. What it binds is unknown. A much larger clone lies a single base off, so this may be a read error. This record comes from a study of T cells after yellow fever vaccination. Study-level results: In FACS-sorted repertoires, abundant clonotypes from the bulk population could appear as contaminants. Most primary-vaccination clones reappeared after the booster (less than 98% CD4, approximately 88% CD8).

5'RACE template switching added a universal primer site and UMIs to TCR cDNA. TCRdb re-called the 5' RACE reads with MiXCR, one entry per CDR3 protein. The sample has fewer than 85,000 distinct CDR3 sequences, around 7.3% seen once. The receptor was derived from a man aged 25 to 40 who received the YFV17D yellow fever vaccine. The sample in question was CD8+ T cells sorted from PBMCs, obtained on the day of the yellow fever booster vaccination.

CDR3 region: CASSDGNEQYF. The DNA for the CDR3 is TGCGCCAGCAGTGACGGGAACGAGCAGTACTTC. This chain uses TRBV10-1 with TRBJ2-7; possibly TRBD2 for D (5 bases). The CDR3 extends over 11 amino acids. Germline V lookup: CDR1 WNHNN, CDR2 SYGVQD (reference sequence). Trimming removed 3 bases from V and 5 bases from J, with 5 bases in between.